This TCR beta chain originates from a study of blood T cells in healthy people across ages. Study results and caveats: More naive CD4+ cells and higher diversity were found in long-lived than in aged donors.

Next came a second PCR, run for 7 to 11 cycles, which used a sample-barcoded 5' primer along with a J-beta primer mix. TCRdb reanalysed the 5' RACE reads using MiXCR and keeps one entry per CDR3 protein. The repertoire has roughly 800,000 distinct CDR3 sequences, roughly 25% of them found once; the top ten carry just under 9.5%. V lost 6 bases, J lost 3 bases, and 10 bases stayed unmatched. The V gene's germline CDR1 is DFQATT and CDR2 SNEGSKA (reference sequence). The CDR3 totals 14 residues. This clonotype has a handful of counts. Its target is not known. These data were likewise used in another study, on T cells of mothers and their children.

The V and J genes are TRBV20-1 and TRBJ2-7; 8 bases are a match to TRBD2. The sequence was collected from a boy under 18 in good health. Sequenced sample: blood. Here the CDR3 DNA reads TGCAGTGCCTCGGGTCAACTAGCGGACTACGAGCAGTACTTC. Translating it yields CSASGQLADYEQYF.